The 5 T cell receptor beta chains below were found in one sample sequenced in a study of T cell responses to AZD1222 COVID-19 vaccine. The repertoire was sequenced with immunoSEQ multiplex PCR; TCRdb's copy has only in-frame clones and lacks some. The profile shows tens of thousands of clones, about 85% of them singletons. The sequencing here drew on peripheral blood, taken on day 0 of AZD1222 vaccination. These receptors all come from an adult in good health.

J is TRBJ1-2 and V is TRBV2; D ambiguous. V was trimmed by 6 bases and J by 4 bases, leaving 21 bases between them. CDR1 and CDR2 from the germline V gene are SNHLY and FYNNEI. This CDR3 is 16 amino acids long. CDR3 protein: CASRSALSTLTYGYTF. The CDR3 coding sequence is TGTGCCAGCAGGTCCGCCCTTTCGACCCTTACCTATGGCTACACCTTC. The whole variable domain, filled in from reference TRBV2 and TRBJ1-2, reads EPEVTQTPSHQVTQMGQEVILRCVPISNHLYFYWYRQILGQKVEFLVSFYNNEISEKSEIFDDQFSVERPDGSNFTLKIRSTKLEDSAMYFCASRSALSTLTYGYTFGSGTRLTVV.

The V and J genes are TRBV11-2 and TRBJ1-3, with TRBD1 matching 8 bases. CDR3 size: 19 residues. V gave up 4 bases and J gave up 1 base; unmatched junction bases: 15. Looked up from germline, CDR1 is SGHAT and CDR2 is FQNNGV. This CDR3 is CASSSPSDRVFNSGNTIYF. For the CDR3, the DNA is TGTGCCAGCAGCTCACCGTCGGACAGGGTGTTTAATTCTGGAAACACCATATATTTT.

Only a few counts were recorded for this clone. The V call is TRBV19, the J call TRBJ2-3, with D tentatively TRBD2 (5 bases). This CDR3 is 14 amino acids long. Looked up from germline, CDR1 is LNHDA and CDR2 is SQIVND (reference sequence). V shed 5 bases and J shed 5 bases, with 14 bases lying between them. The CDR3 DNA reads TGTGCCAGTAGTCCCCGGGATTCTCGAGATACGCAGTATTTT. Its translation is CASSPRDSRDTQYF.

The chain is built from TRBV12-5 and TRBJ2-1; weak D call: TRBD1 (6 bases). Germline lookup yields CDR1 LGHNT and CDR2 FRNRAP. Trimming stripped 7 bases from V and 8 bases from J, with 15 bases between. The CDR3 totals 13 residues. CDR3 sequence reads: CASAQGRYDEQFF. The CDR3 region has the DNA TGTGCTAGTGCACAGGGAAGGTACGATGAGCAGTTCTTC.

This rearrangement joins TRBV6-1 to TRBJ1-1, with no clear D. V was shortened by 2 bases and J by 5 bases, with 15 bases between the two germline ends. The CDR3 contains 15 residues. From germline, CDR1 is MNHNS and CDR2 SASEGT. The CDR3 bases are TGTGCCAGCAGTGAACTGGGCCCATTTCGGACTGAAGCTTTCTTT. This gives the protein CASSELGPFRTEAFF.